Each of the 9 T cell receptor beta chains below was sequenced from the same sample in a study of lymphopenia after photon versus proton radiotherapy. Assay used: immunoSEQ multiplex PCR; TCRdb lists only in-frame clones, some missing. The sample includes 40,000 to 45,000 clones, about 86% of them seen just once. Sequencing used peripheral blood, obtained from a patient treated with proton-based radiotherapy. The source of these receptors is a woman in her 70s with pancreatic cancer. Some clones in this sample may be carry-over from other donors' samples.

The CDR3 loop is CAWSVTANQPQHF. DNA for the CDR3: TGTGCCTGGAGTGTGACCGCGAATCAGCCCCAGCATTTT. This sequence joins TRBV30 and TRBJ1-5; D is ambiguous. Germline CDR1 is GTSNPN and CDR2 is SVGIG (reference sequence). The length of the CDR3 is 13 residues. Deletions cut 0 bases from V and 4 bases from J, with 7 bases between.

The chain is built from TRBV5-8 and TRBJ2-5; TRBD1 matches at 7 bases. The V segment lost 0 bases and the J segment 1 base; nucleotides outside the gene matches: 3. The CDR3 sequence is 15 residues long. CDR1 and CDR2 (germline): SGHTS, YDEGEE. The CDR3 loop reads CASSLDRGPQETQYF. The CDR3 DNA sequence: TGTGCCAGCAGCTTGGACAGGGGTCCCCAAGAGACCCAGTACTTC. Drawing the rest from reference TRBV5-8 and TRBJ2-5, the complete variable domain is EAGVTQSPTHLIKTRGQQATLRCSPISGHTSVYWYQQALGLGLQFLLWYDEGEERNRGNFPPRFSGRQFPNYSSELNVNALELEDSALYLCASSLDRGPQETQYFGPGTRLLVL.

This clone is a singleton in its sample. This chain joins TRBV20-1 and TRBJ2-5, with D perhaps TRBD1 (5 bases). The V gene lost 0 bases and the J gene lost 9 bases, with 8 bases spanning the gap. This CDR3 has 11 amino acids. The V gene's germline CDR1 is DFQATT and CDR2 SNEGSKA (reference sequence). The CDR3 loop is CSAREGAAQYF. In DNA form, the CDR3 reads TGCAGTGCTAGAGAAGGGGCGGCCCAGTACTTC.

The genes are TRBV10-3 and TRBJ1-3; D is uncertain. Trimming pared 2 bases from V and 0 bases from J, leaving 5 bases between. This CDR3 spans 14 amino acids. Per germline, CDR1 ENHRY and CDR2 SYGVKD. In DNA, the CDR3 is TGTGCCATCAGTGAGGGGTACTCTGGAAACACCATATATTTT. Translation gives CAISEGYSGNTIYF.

The rearrangement links TRBV6-5 to TRBJ2-7; 12 bases line up with TRBD2. J was trimmed by 7 bases and V by 2 bases; bases with no gene match: 9. The CDR3 extends over 16 amino acids. In germline, CDR1 is MNHEY, CDR2 SVGAGI. DNA of the CDR3: TGTGCCAGCAGTTACCTCCTAGCGGGAGGGCCGGGGGAGCAGTACTTC. Protein sequence: CASSYLLAGGPGEQYF.

This chain links TRBV15 with TRBJ1-4; unclear D gene. Trimming took 1 base from V and 8 from J, leaving 8 bases between them. Germline CDR1 LNHNV, CDR2 YYDKDF (reference sequence). CDR3 length: 13 amino acids. CDR3 bases: TGTGCCACCAGCAGAGGACAAGGGGAAAAACTGTTTTTT. Encoded protein: CATSRGQGEKLFF.

The chain links TRBV5-4 to TRBJ2-2; D gene uncertain. Trimming left V 4 bases short and J 5 bases short, with 6 bases between. Germline values: CDR1 SGHNT, CDR2 YYREEE (reference sequence). The length of the CDR3 is 12 residues. CDR3 loop: CASSASTGELFF. Written as DNA, the CDR3 is TGTGCCAGCAGCGCAAGTACCGGGGAGCTGTTTTTT.

The V and J genes are TRBV19 and TRBJ1-4, with 7 bases fitting TRBD1. Per the germline V gene, CDR1 is LNHDA and CDR2 is SQIVND (reference sequence). The CDR3 is 15 residues long. Trimming cost V 6 bases and J 3 bases; bases outside gene matches: 7. The DNA for the CDR3 is TGTGCCAGTAGGGCATCCGGGACAGCTAATGAAAAACTGTTTTTT. This encodes CASRASGTANEKLFF.

This chain links TRBV30 with TRBJ1-2, with D tentatively TRBD1 (5 bases). CDR1 is GTSNPN and CDR2 is SVGIG in the germline V gene (reference sequence). CDR3 length: 14 residues. The ends were cut back, 3 bases at V and 7 bases at J, with 18 bases in the middle. In DNA form, the CDR3 reads TGTGCCTGGAGCCCCGGGACGGCCTCAGGTGGCTACACCTTC. This translates into CAWSPGTASGGYTF. Together with reference TRBV30 and TRBJ1-2, the CDR3 gives the full variable domain: SQTIHQWPATLVQPVGSPLSLECTVEGTSNPNLYWYRQAAGRGLQLLFYSVGIGQISSEVPQNLSASRPQDRQFILSSKKLLLSDSGFYLCAWSPGTASGGYTFGSGTRLTVV.